This TCR beta chain was profiled in a study of regulatory T cells in long-lasting Graves disease. In its sample, this clonotype was seen many times. Assembly of TCR beta libraries relied on iRepertoire HTBI primers together with Arm-PCR of CDR3 regions. TCRdb reanalysed the multiplex PCR reads using MiXCR and keeps one entry per CDR3 protein. The sample yields approximately 400,000 distinct CDR3 sequences, roughly a sixth seen once. Specified time point: newly diagnosed GD, antithyroid drugs for less than 3 months. RNA from PBMCs was the source of the TCR library. The J segment lost 2 bases and the V segment lost 5 bases, leaving 18 bases of the junction unmatched. Germline CDR1 and CDR2: MDHEN and SYDVKM. The CDR3 covers 20 residues.

The clonotype originates from a female donor with Graves disease. J is TRBJ2-2 and V is TRBV28; TRBD1 matches at 9 bases. The material was peripheral blood mononuclear cells (PBMCs), obtained at new diagnosis, from a patient treated with antithyroid drugs. The CDR3 sequence is CASSLPLRAGQGPNTGELFF. The CDR3 region has the DNA TGTGCCAGCAGTCTCCCCCTCCGTGCCGGACAGGGGCCTAACACCGGGGAGCTGTTTTTT.